This T cell receptor (beta chain) was documented in a study of blood T cells in healthy people across ages. The second PCR ran about 6 to 11 cycles with a sample-barcoded 5' primer and J-beta primers. TCRdb used MiXCR to reprocess the 5' RACE reads, holding one entry per CDR3 protein. The top ten hold around 37% of the sample, which has about 640,000 distinct CDR3 sequences, around 54% seen once. Trimming removed 3 bases at V and 4 bases at J, with 22 bases between. CDR3 length equals 17 residues. The germline V gene encodes CDR1 SGDLS and CDR2 YYNGEE. In its sample, this clonotype was seen a few times.

This chain links TRBV9 with TRBJ1-1; a possible D gene is TRBD1 (5 bases). Sequenced sample: blood. The source of this sequence is a man in his sixties in good health. Here the CDR3 DNA reads TGTGCCAGCAGCGGTGTGAGGGGCCTCGGATTAGGCACTGAAGCTTTCTTT. Translation: CASSGVRGLGLGTEAFF.